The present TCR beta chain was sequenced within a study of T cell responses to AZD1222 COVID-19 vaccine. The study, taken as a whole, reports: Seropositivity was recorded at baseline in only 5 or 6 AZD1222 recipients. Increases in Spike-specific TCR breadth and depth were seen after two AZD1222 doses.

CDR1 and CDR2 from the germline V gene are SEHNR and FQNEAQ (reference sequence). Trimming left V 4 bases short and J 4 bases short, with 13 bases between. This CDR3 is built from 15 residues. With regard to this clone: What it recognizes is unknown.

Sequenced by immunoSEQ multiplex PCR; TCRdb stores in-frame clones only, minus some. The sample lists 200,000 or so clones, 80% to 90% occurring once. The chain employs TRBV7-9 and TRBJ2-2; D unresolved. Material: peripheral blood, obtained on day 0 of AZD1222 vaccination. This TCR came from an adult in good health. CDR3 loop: CASSSSRVATGELFF. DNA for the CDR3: TGTGCCAGCAGCTCCTCCCGGGTGGCCACCGGGGAGCTGTTTTTT.